This TCR beta chain appears in the sequencing data of a study of blood T cell repertoires in COVID-19. Study in general: Collection of acute and convalescent COVID-19 samples took place in the United States, Italy and Spain.

Patients at the Seattle site were enrolled during active infection and followed longitudinally. CDR1 and CDR2 from the germline V gene are GTSNPN and SVGIG (reference sequence). Between the trimmed V and J ends, which lost 0 bases and 9 bases, there was a span of 15 bases. The CDR3 sequence is 13 residues long. The data were produced by immunoSEQ multiplex PCR, yet TCRdb's version contains in-frame clones alone and is incomplete. The table shows fewer than 200,000 clones, with around nine tenths occurring only once. This sequence joins TRBV30 and TRBJ2-7; D is ambiguous. What was sequenced was peripheral blood. The source is a woman aged 70-85 years with COVID-19, enrolled during active disease. DNA for the CDR3: TGTGCCTGGAGTGTATTAGTCTCGCTTGGGCAGTACTTC. Amino acids: CAWSVLVSLGQYF.